This T cell receptor beta chain was recorded in a study of OX40 agonist ivuxolimab in advanced cancers. Study results and caveats: At 0.1 to 3.0 mg/kg and by week 6, CD4+ and CD8+ T cells in the blood had expanded clonally. CD8+ T cells showed, on average, more clonal expansion than CD4+ cells.

With regard to this clone: Antigen: not known.

The CDR3 length is 15 residues. Trimming cost V 1 base and J 0 bases, with 10 bases left between them. Germline CDR1 is LGHNA and CDR2 is YNFKEQ. Profiling relied on immunoSEQ multiplex PCR, and the TCRdb table lists in-frame clones only, not all of them. The table has under 80,000 clones, about nine tenths seen once; the top ten hold approximately 0.79%. The TCR originated in an adult with an advanced solid tumor such as melanoma, head and neck, liver or kidney cancer. The chain has TRBV4-2 and TRBJ2-7; D unclear. This specimen consisted of CD4+ or CD8+ T cells sorted from blood, obtained in a trial of the OX40 agonist ivuxolimab. This CDR3 reads CASSQVVALSYEQYF. The CDR3 bases are TGTGCCAGCAGCCAAGTGGTGGCGCTCTCCTACGAGCAGTACTTC.